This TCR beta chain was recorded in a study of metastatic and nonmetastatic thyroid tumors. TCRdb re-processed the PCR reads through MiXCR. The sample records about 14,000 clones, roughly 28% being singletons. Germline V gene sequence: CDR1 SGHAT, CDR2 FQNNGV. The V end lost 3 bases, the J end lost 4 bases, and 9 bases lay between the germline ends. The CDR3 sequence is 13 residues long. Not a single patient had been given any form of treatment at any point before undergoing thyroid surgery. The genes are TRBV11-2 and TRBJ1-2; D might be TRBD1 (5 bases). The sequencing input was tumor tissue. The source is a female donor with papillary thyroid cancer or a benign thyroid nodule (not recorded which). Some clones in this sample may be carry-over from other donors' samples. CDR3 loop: CASSFAQGYGYTF. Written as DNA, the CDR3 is TGTGCCAGCAGCTTTGCGCAGGGCTATGGCTACACCTTC.